This TCR beta chain is drawn from a study of blood T cell repertoires in COVID-19. In the authors' workflow: From reference gene primer amplification, estimates of nucleated cell counts were derived. Using immunoSEQ multiplex PCR, the repertoire was profiled, and TCRdb retains in-frame clones only, with some absent. The DNA gave D and trimming, while V, J and clone size come from that table. This repertoire shows approximately 350,000 clones, about 87% found once; its top ten account for about 6.9%. Germline assignment: CDR1 MNHEY and CDR2 SVGAGI. Between the trimmed V and J ends, which lost 8 bases and 2 bases, there was a span of 19 bases. The CDR3 sequence is 15 residues long.

This clonotype originated in a woman between 45 and 60 years old with COVID-19, enrolled during active disease. The sample was peripheral blood. V gene TRBV6-5 combines with J gene TRBJ2-7; maybe TRBD2 (7 bases). CDR3 sequence (DNA): TGTGCCAGCTGCGTTGGGGGGAGGGGGACCTACGAGCAGTACTTC. It specifies CASCVGGRGTYEQYF.